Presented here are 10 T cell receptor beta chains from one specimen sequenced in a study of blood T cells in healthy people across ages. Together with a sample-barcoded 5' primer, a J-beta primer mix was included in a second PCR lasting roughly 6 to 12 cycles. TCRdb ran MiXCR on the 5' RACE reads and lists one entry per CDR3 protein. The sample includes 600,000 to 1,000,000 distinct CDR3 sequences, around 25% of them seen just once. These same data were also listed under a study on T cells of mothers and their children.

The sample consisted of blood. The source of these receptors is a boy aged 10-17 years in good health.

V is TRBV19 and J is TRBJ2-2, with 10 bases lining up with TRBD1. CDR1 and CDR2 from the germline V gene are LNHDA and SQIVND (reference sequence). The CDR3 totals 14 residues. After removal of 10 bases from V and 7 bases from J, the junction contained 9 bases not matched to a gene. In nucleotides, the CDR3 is TGTGCCACACTAGACAGGGGGCAAGTCGGGGAGCTGTTTTTT. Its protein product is CATLDRGQVGELFF.

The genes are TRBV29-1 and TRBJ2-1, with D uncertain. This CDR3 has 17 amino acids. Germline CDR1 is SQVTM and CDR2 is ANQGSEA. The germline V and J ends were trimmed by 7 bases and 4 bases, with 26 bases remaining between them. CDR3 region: CSALGALWSERYNEQFF. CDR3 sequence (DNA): TGCAGCGCCCTTGGCGCCCTATGGAGTGAAAGGTACAATGAGCAGTTCTTC.

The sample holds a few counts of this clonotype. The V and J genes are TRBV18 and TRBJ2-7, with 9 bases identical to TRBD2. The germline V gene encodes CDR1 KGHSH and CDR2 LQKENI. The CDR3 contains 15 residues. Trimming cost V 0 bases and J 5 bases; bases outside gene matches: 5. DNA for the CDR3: TGTGCCAGCTCACCACCGGAGCGGGGGGTTCACGAGCAGTACTTC. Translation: CASSPPERGVHEQYF.

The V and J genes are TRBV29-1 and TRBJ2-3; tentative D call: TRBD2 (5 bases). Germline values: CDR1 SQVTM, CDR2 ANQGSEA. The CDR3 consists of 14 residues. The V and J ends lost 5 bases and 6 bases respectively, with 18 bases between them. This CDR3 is CSVPPDFSADTQYF. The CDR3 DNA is TGCAGCGTTCCCCCGGACTTCTCCGCGGATACGCAGTATTTT.

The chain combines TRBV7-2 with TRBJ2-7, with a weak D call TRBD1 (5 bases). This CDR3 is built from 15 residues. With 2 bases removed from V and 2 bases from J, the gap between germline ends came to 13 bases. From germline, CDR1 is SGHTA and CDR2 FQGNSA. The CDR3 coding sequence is TGTGCCAGCAGCTTAAATCAGGGATTTACCTACGAGCAGTACTTC. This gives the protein CASSLNQGFTYEQYF.

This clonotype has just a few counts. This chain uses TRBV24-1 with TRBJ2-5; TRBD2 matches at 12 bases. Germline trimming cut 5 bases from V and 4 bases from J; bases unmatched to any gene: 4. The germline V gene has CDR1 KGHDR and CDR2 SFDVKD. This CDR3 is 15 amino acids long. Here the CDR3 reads CATSVPSGGAETQYF. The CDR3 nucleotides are TGTGCCACCAGTGTCCCTAGCGGGGGGGCAGAGACCCAGTACTTC.

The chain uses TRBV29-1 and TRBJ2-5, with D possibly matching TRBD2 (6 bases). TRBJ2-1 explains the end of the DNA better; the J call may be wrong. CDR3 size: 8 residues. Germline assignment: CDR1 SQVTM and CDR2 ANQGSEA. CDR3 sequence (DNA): TGCAGTACTAGCGAGCAGTTCTTC. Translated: CSTSEQFF.

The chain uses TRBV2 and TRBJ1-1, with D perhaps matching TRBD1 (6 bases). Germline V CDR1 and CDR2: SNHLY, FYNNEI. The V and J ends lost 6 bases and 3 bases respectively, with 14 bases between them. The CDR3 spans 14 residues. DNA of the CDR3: TGTGCCAGCAGCCATGACAGGCCCCACACTGAAGCTTTCTTT. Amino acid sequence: CASSHDRPHTEAFF.

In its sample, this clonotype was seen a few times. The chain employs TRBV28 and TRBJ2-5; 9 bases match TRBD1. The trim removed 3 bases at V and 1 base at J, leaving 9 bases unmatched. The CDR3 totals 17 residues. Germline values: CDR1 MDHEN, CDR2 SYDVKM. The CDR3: CASSFRGQGVRQETQYF. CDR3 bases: TGTGCCAGCAGTTTTAGGGGACAGGGTGTACGCCAAGAGACCCAGTACTTC. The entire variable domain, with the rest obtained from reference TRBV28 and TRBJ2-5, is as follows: DVKVTQSSRYLVKRTGEKVFLECVQDMDHENMFWYRQDPGLGLRLIYFSYDVKMKEKGDIPEGYSVSREKKERFSLILESASTNQTSMYLCASSFRGQGVRQETQYFGPGTRLLVL.

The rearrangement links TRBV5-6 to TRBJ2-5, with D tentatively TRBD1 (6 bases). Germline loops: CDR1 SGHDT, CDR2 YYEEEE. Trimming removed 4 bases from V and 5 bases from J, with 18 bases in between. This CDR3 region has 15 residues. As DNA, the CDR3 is TGTGCCAGCAGCCGGACGACAGGAATGGCGGAGACCCAGTACTTC. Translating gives CASSRTTGMAETQYF.